The TCR beta chain under discussion was sequenced for a study of T and B cells in COVID-19 patients. V lost 1 base and J lost 0, with 15 bases in between. Germline V gene data show CDR1 as DFQATT and CDR2 as SNEGSKA (reference sequence). The CDR3 is 17 residues long. From blood, about 220-500 ng of genomic DNA served as TRB template. BIOMED2 TRB-A/B primer pools were used in multiplex TRB PCR. TCRdb ran MiXCR on the multiplex PCR reads and lists one entry per CDR3 protein. The sample lists roughly 4,700 distinct CDR3 sequences, over 25% seen once, with 35% to 40% in the top ten. The chain has TRBV20-1 and TRBJ2-2, with TRBD2 as a possible D gene (6 bases). The sequence came from a human donor with active COVID-19. The specimen was blood. The CDR3, as DNA: TGCAGTGCTAGAGGGGGGGTGGGTCTCGCGAACACCGGGGAGCTGTTTTTT. Translated: CSARGGVGLANTGELFF.